This entry lists 13 T cell receptor beta chains sequenced from one sample in a study of cytomegalovirus exposure and HLA in healthy donors. Researchers ran the PCR with 60 Vbeta and 13 Jbeta primers. The table came from immunoSEQ multiplex PCR; TCRdb's copy has only in-frame clones and leaves some out. The sample carries hundreds of thousands of clones, approximately 81% recorded once. Sequencing was done on a sample of PBMCs. These receptors were collected from a girl aged 2-10 years in good health and CMV-seronegative.

The J gene is TRBJ1-4, the V gene TRBV7-9; a possible D gene is TRBD1 (6 bases). Germline CDR1 and CDR2: SEHNR and FQNEAQ (reference sequence). This CDR3 contains 13 residues. Trimming took 5 bases from V and 5 from J, leaving 9 bases between them. This CDR3 reads CASSKDRNEKLFF. The CDR3 DNA is TGTGCCAGCAGCAAGGACAGAAATGAAAAACTGTTTTTT.

This sequence joins TRBV12-5 and TRBJ1-1, with TRBD1 identical over 8 bases. The ends lost 1 base at V and 4 bases at J; junction bases unmatched: 5. The CDR3 loop spans 15 amino acids. The germline CDR1 and CDR2 sequences are LGHNT and FRNRAP. The CDR3 loop reads CASGLGRGPGTEAFF. The CDR3 DNA is TGTGCTAGTGGTTTGGGCAGGGGGCCGGGCACTGAAGCTTTCTTT.

The V gene is TRBV5-1, the J gene TRBJ1-2, with D tentatively TRBD1 (5 bases). V was cut by 1 base and J by 0 bases, with 10 bases left in between. The CDR3 sequence is 15 residues long. The germline V gene has CDR1 SGHRS and CDR2 YFSETQ. CDR3 in amino acids: CASSLKGLANYGYTF. CDR3 nucleotide sequence: TGCGCCAGCAGCTTGAAGGGGCTAGCTAACTATGGCTACACCTTC.

V gene TRBV18 combines with J gene TRBJ2-1; 7 nucleotides match TRBD1. With 3 bases clipped from V and 6 bases from J, the junction kept 8 bases outside the gene matches. This CDR3 has 15 residues. Looked up from germline, CDR1 is KGHSH and CDR2 is LQKENI. The CDR3 sequence: CASSPPGQHFNEQFF. The CDR3 DNA reads as TGTGCCAGCTCACCTCCGGGACAGCACTTCAATGAGCAGTTCTTC.

The genes are TRBV5-1 and TRBJ2-5, with 8 bases matching TRBD1. The CDR3 extends over 16 amino acids. With V trimmed by 4 bases and J by 3 bases, 11 bases remained unmatched. CDR1 is SGHRS, CDR2 YFSETQ, per germline. CDR3 amino acids: CASSPSTGGQKETQYF. CDR3 DNA: TGCGCCAGCAGCCCCAGCACAGGGGGGCAAAAAGAGACCCAGTACTTC.

The table lists this clone with a few counts. The junction departs from germline at one end; a sequencing error may be responsible. J is TRBJ2-5 and V is TRBV5-1; 7 bases line up with TRBD2. Germline lookup yields CDR1 SGHRS and CDR2 YFSETQ. The CDR3 runs to 14 residues. The CDR3 DNA sequence: TGTGCCAGCAGCTTGGGAGGGACCCCTCGGGAGCAGTACTTC. It is translated as CASSLGGTPREQYF.

V gene TRBV4-1 combines with J gene TRBJ2-2, with 8 bases lining up with TRBD1. From germline, CDR1 is MGHRA and CDR2 YSYEKL. V lost 4 bases to trimming and J lost 4 bases; unmatched junction nucleotides: 14. This CDR3 contains 18 residues. The CDR3, as DNA: TGCGCCAGCAGCCGGCCCCGGGACAGGCCACACTTCACCGGGGAGCTGTTTTTT. It translates to CASSRPRDRPHFTGELFF.

This chain joins TRBV5-6 and TRBJ1-2; D not resolved. V lost 4 bases and J lost 7, with 14 bases in between. CDR1 and CDR2 from the germline V gene are SGHDT and YYEEEE. This CDR3 has 13 residues. The CDR3 here is CASSADRRFGYTF. Here the CDR3 DNA reads TGTGCCAGCAGCGCGGATCGGAGATTTGGCTACACCTTC. The variable domain in full, completed from reference TRBV5-6 and TRBJ1-2, reads DAGVTQSPTHLIKTRGQQVTLRCSPKSGHDTVSWYQQALGQGPQFIFQYYEEEERQRGNFPDRFSGHQFPNYSSELNVNALLLGDSALYLCASSADRRFGYTFGSGTRLTVV.

The chain links TRBV14 to TRBJ1-6, with D perhaps TRBD1 (5 bases). Germline assignment: CDR1 SGHDN and CDR2 FVKESK. The germline V and J ends were trimmed by 5 bases and 4 bases, with 6 bases remaining between them. This CDR3 region has 13 residues. The CDR3 loop reads CASSGQYNSPLHF. The CDR3 bases are TGTGCCAGCAGCGGACAATATAATTCACCCCTCCACTTT.

The V call is TRBV27, the J call TRBJ2-7; D is possibly TRBD2 (5 bases). The V gene's germline CDR1 is MNHEY and CDR2 SMNVEV (reference sequence). This CDR3 is 12 amino acids long. V shed 6 bases and J shed 5 bases, with 11 bases lying between them. The CDR3 spells CASSSPGNEQYF. Written as DNA, the CDR3 is TGTGCCAGCAGCTCCCCGGGAAACGAGCAGTACTTC.

The chain employs TRBV14 and TRBJ2-5; 8 nucleotides line up with TRBD2. The CDR3 consists of 15 residues. From germline, CDR1 is SGHDN and CDR2 FVKESK. Trimming cost V 4 bases and J 5 bases; bases outside gene matches: 9. The CDR3 region is CASSRSTSVQETQYF. The CDR3 DNA reads as TGTGCCAGCAGCCGGTCGACTAGCGTTCAGGAGACCCAGTACTTC.

The CDR3 coding sequence is TGTGCCAGCAGCTTAGAGAGAGAACCCTACGAGCAGTACTTC. Encoded protein: CASSLEREPYEQYF. The V call is TRBV5-4, the J call TRBJ2-7; unclear D gene. V was cut by 2 bases and J by 2 bases, with 11 bases left in between. The CDR3 is made up of 14 amino acids. CDR1 is SGHNT, CDR2 YYREEE, per germline (reference sequence).

The chain links TRBV7-2 to TRBJ1-1, with no clear D. CDR3 length: 13 amino acids. V was clipped by 4 bases and J by 4 bases, with 10 bases between them. Germline CDR1 and CDR2: SGHTA and FQGNSA. CDR3 in amino acids: CASSSSRITEAFF. The DNA for the CDR3 is TGTGCCAGCAGCTCCTCGCGGATCACTGAAGCTTTCTTT.